This TCR beta chain was documented in a study of blood T cell repertoires in COVID-19. Study-wide background: The United States, Italy and Spain supplied acute and convalescent COVID-19 samples. Nucleic acid was either cDNA or gDNA, and it came from T cells, B-cell-depleted T cells, or PBMCs.

V shed 1 base and J 6 bases; nucleotides not matched to a gene: 6. The CDR3 has 14 residues. Germline-derived CDR1 and CDR2 are SGHTA and FQGNSA. This clone appeared once. Authors' analysis steps: It was from reference gene primer amplification that nucleated cell counts were estimated. Generated by immunoSEQ multiplex PCR, the TCRdb table keeps only in-frame clones and is missing some. V, J and clone size derive from that table, while D and trimming were established from the DNA sequence. The sample yields around 130,000 clones, 88% seen once. The TCR sequence derives from a man aged 70 or older with active COVID-19. The specimen sequenced was peripheral blood. The rearrangement joins TRBV7-2 to TRBJ2-7, with TRBD2 identical over 7 bases. This chain's CDR3 is CASSLVAGEGEQYF. The CDR3 DNA reads TGTGCCAGCAGCTTAGTGGCGGGGGAAGGCGAGCAGTACTTC.